What follows describes a single T cell receptor beta chain. Its specific antigen is unknown. No base qualities exist here, and no much larger clone lies one base off it. The time point tag for this specimen amounts to: cells obtained before transplantation from donor or recipient. CD3+CD4+ and CD3+CD8+ populations were FACS-sorted from unstimulated pre-transplant donor and recipient cells taken from spleen or lymph nodes. Library prep was done by the immunoSEQ multiplex PCR assay. For most patients, genomic DNA was isolated with the Qiagen DNeasy Blood and Tissue Kit and sent frozen to Adaptive Biotechnologies for TCR sequencing. For most patients, high-throughput TCR-beta CDR3 sequencing of genomic DNA was performed by Adaptive Biotechnologies. Concerning the study's data processing: Adaptive's ImmunoSEQ software was the source of the TCR sequencing data for over 15 patients, while three other patients were processed with MiXCR and VDJtools. To correct CD4 versus CD8 sorting errors, sequences present in both subsets at a frequency ratio below 5:1 were removed. CDR3 nucleotide sequences shared between donor and recipient were removed because their origin could not be assigned. At least 2-fold expansion over unstimulated cells and a minimum CFSE-low frequency of 0.002% (template counts) or 0.001% (read counts) were required for clones to be classified as alloreactive. A clone was considered mappable if detected in the sequenced pre-transplant spleen, lymph node, or MLR CFSE-low populations of the donor or recipient. The cumulative frequency of alloreactive clones was calculated as a percentage of all sequences, weighted by copy number. TCRdb holds this immuneACCESS table with in-frame rearrangements only. Some clones are missing; in checked studies, unresolved V genes explain under half, and the rest has no known cause. That table is the source of V, J and clone size, and D and trimming were worked out from the DNA. A total of roughly 90,000 clones appear in this sample, roughly nine tenths of them only once. The ten most abundant clones make up about 0.27% of the sample.

The data derive from a study of graft-versus-host responses after intestinal transplantation (dated by TCRdb to the early 2020s). Context from the whole study: Multivisceral, liver-intestinal, or isolated intestinal transplants were received by the recipients. Samples from a few later patients were sequenced in-house on an Illumina MiSeq with MiXCR processing rather than by the commercial service. Graft-versus-host and host-versus-graft alloreactive T cell clones were tracked in the graft, circulation and bone marrow after intestinal transplantation using bulk TCR-beta CDR3 sequencing. The cohort enrolled approximately 24 intestinal transplant recipients including one retransplant, and a few patients lacking pretransplant specimens were excluded. Anti-thymocyte globulin induction was given to all recipients, followed by maintenance tacrolimus and steroids for approximately 3 years. Alloreactive clones were identified by sequencing pre-transplant mixed lymphocyte reaction products and comparing them with unstimulated pre-transplant donor and recipient T cells. Donor T cell macrochimerism was defined as a peak of at least 4% donor T cells among recipient peripheral blood mononuclear cells.

Study-level results and caveats: GvH clones were found in recipient bone marrow, and some of the GvH clones appeared earlier in ileal mucosa or blood, which is consistent with an intestinal mucosal origin. High GvH to HvG T cell clonal ratios were observed in the allografts of patients with donor T cell macrochimerism. Early after transplant, peak levels of circulating GvH clones were found to be associated with declines in HvG clones. The conclusions were limited by the relatively low number and heterogeneity of the intestinal transplant patients.

CDR3 length: 16 amino acids, cysteine to phenylalanine. Just the 48-base CDR3 DNA is kept, in frame starting at base 1. Trimmed from V: 4 bases; trimmed from J: 3 bases; junction bases lacking a gene match: 11. The germline V gene (reference sequence) sets CDR1 to SGHKS and CDR2 to YYEKEE. The chain joins TRBV5-5 to TRBJ2-7; 9 bases in between match TRBD1. This clonotype originated in a human donor who was the organ donor for an intestinal transplant. The specimen was unstimulated CD4+ T cells sorted from spleen or lymph node cells, collected before transplant. Here the CDR3 is given as CASSPDRGLVLYEQYF. The nucleotide sequence reads as follows: TGTGCCAGCAGCCCGGACAGGGGCCTCGTTCTCTACGAGCAGTACTTC.